One sample yielded the 18 T cell receptor beta chains listed below, sequenced in a study of regulatory T cells in long-lasting Graves disease. The time point here: newly diagnosed GD, antithyroid drugs for less than 3 months. Extracted PBMC RNA gave rise to the TCR library. Sequencing libraries for TCR beta were prepared with iRepertoire HTBI primers and Arm-PCR of CDR3 regions. TCRdb re-analysed the multiplex PCR reads in MiXCR, keeping a single row per CDR3 protein. Among 350,000 to 500,000 distinct CDR3 sequences listed, 16% were seen once. In addition, the sample was reused for a study of T cells in Graves' hyperthyroidism and ophthalmopathy.

The sequencing here drew on peripheral blood mononuclear cells (PBMCs), taken at new diagnosis, from a patient treated with antithyroid drugs. Every receptor here comes from a woman aged 25 to 45 with Graves disease.

With regard to this clonotype: Since a far larger clone is one base different, this is likely a read error. The chain recombines TRBV7-9 with TRBJ2-7; 14 bases map to TRBD2. This CDR3 contains 14 residues. The ends lost 5 bases at V and 7 bases at J; junction bases unmatched: 4. Germline V gene data show CDR1 as SEHNR and CDR2 as FQNEAQ (reference sequence). The CDR3: CASSTGLAGGEQYF. The CDR3 DNA reads as TGTGCCAGCAGCACCGGACTAGCGGGAGGTGAGCAGTACTTC.

This clonotype was observed a handful of times. The V and J genes are TRBV6-5 and TRBJ2-6, with D hard to call. The V gene lost 4 bases and the J gene lost 2 bases, with 6 bases spanning the gap. The CDR3 runs to 14 residues. The V gene's germline CDR1 is MNHEY and CDR2 SVGAGI. The DNA of the CDR3 is TGTGCCAGCAGTTGGCTGGCTGGGGCCAACGTCCTGACTTTC. As protein: CASSWLAGANVLTF.

This clonotype was observed many times. The J gene is TRBJ2-3, the V gene TRBV20-1, with 10 positions matching TRBD2. V gave up 5 bases and J gave up 2 bases; unmatched junction bases: 4. Germline loops: CDR1 DFQATT, CDR2 SNEGSKA (reference sequence). This CDR3 is built from 14 residues. The DNA of the CDR3 is TGCAGTGCTGGACTAGCGGAGCCCACAGATACGCAGTATTTT. Protein sequence: CSAGLAEPTDTQYF.

This clonotype was recorded many times. V usage is TRBV11-2 and J usage is TRBJ2-1, with 8 bases aligning to TRBD2. The CDR3 is 15 amino acids. Unmatched junction bases numbered 9, after V lost 4 bases and J lost 7 bases. Germline-derived CDR1 and CDR2 are SGHAT and FQNNGV. CDR3 amino acids: CASSSLSGSSNEQFF. The CDR3 nucleotides are TGTGCCAGCAGCTCACTCAGCGGGAGCTCGAATGAGCAGTTCTTC.

This clonotype was picked up many times. The chain is built from TRBV30 and TRBJ2-7; D not certain. Trimming cost V 0 bases and J 9 bases, with 9 bases left between them. The CDR3 totals 11 residues. CDR1 GTSNPN and CDR2 SVGIG come from the germline V gene (reference sequence). CDR3 in amino acids: CAWSVSDLQYF. DNA for the CDR3: TGTGCCTGGAGTGTTAGTGATTTGCAGTACTTC.

V gene TRBV28 combines with J gene TRBJ2-3; 10 bases agree with TRBD2. With 6 bases clipped from V and 4 bases from J, the junction kept 10 bases outside the gene matches. CDR3 length equals 16 residues. Germline CDR1 reads MDHEN; CDR2 reads SYDVKM. CDR3 sequence reads: CASRTRLAGIADTQYF. The CDR3 coding sequence is TGTGCCAGCAGGACAAGACTAGCGGGTATAGCAGATACGCAGTATTTT.

The sample holds a few counts of this clonotype. The chain has TRBV6-1 and TRBJ1-2; perhaps TRBD1 as D (6 bases). Trimming took off 5 bases at V and 2 bases at J, with 18 bases between the two ends. CDR1 is MNHNS and CDR2 is SASEGT in the germline V gene. The CDR3 sequence is 16 residues long. This CDR3 is CASSPHGWGQNYGYTF. CDR3 DNA sequence: TGTGCCAGCAGTCCCCACGGGTGGGGGCAAAACTATGGCTACACCTTC.

As concerns this clonotype: This sequence may be a read error, since a much larger clone differs from it by one base. The chain recombines TRBV29-1 with TRBJ2-5; D gene ambiguous. The CDR3 loop spans 12 amino acids. The germline gives CDR1 SQVTM, CDR2 ANQGSEA. Trimming pared 4 bases from V and 9 bases from J, leaving 15 bases between. The CDR3 DNA is TGCAGCGTTGGAGACCAAATCGACTCCCAGTACTTC. It is translated as CSVGDQIDSQYF.

This clonotype has only a few counts. V gene TRBV4-2 combines with J gene TRBJ2-1, with 9 nucleotides matching TRBD1. This CDR3 has 18 amino acids. Germline loops: CDR1 LGHNA, CDR2 YNFKEQ. V shed 0 bases, J shed 8 bases, and the junction held 14 bases outside the gene matches. The CDR3 bases are TGTGCCAGCAGCCAAGATCGACGGGGACAGGGAAGATCGGATGAGCAGTTCTTC. It yields the protein CASSQDRRGQGRSDEQFF.

As to this clonotype: A much more abundant neighbour one base away suggests this may be a read error. This chain links TRBV18 with TRBJ1-1, with D perhaps matching TRBD1 (6 bases). V was pared by 1 base and J by 3 bases, with 12 bases between. Germline V gives CDR1 KGHSH, CDR2 LQKENI. The CDR3 covers 15 residues. DNA for the CDR3: TGTGCCAGCTCACCACAGGGGGATGCGGACACTGAAGCTTTCTTT. The encoded protein is CASSPQGDADTEAFF. The whole variable domain, filled in from reference TRBV18 and TRBJ1-1, reads NAGVMQNPRHLVRRRGQEARLRCSPMKGHSHVYWYRQLPEEGLKFMVYLQKENIIDESGMPKERFSAEFPKEGPSILRIQQVVRGDSAAYFCASSPQGDADTEAFFGQGTRLTVV.

This clonotype was counted ten times or more. The genes are TRBV29-1 and TRBJ2-3, with a weak D call TRBD1 (5 bases). The CDR3 consists of 14 residues. Trimming removed 1 base from V and 2 bases from J, with 10 bases in between. The germline CDR1 and CDR2 sequences are SQVTM and ANQGSEA. CDR3 sequence reads: CSVEGTTVTDTQYF. The CDR3 DNA sequence: TGCAGCGTTGAAGGGACAACTGTCACAGATACGCAGTATTTT.

This clonotype was detected ten times or more. This rearrangement joins TRBV6-1 to TRBJ2-2, with D uncertain. The CDR3 covers 15 residues. Germline-derived CDR1 and CDR2 are MNHNS and SASEGT. Trimming removed 6 bases at V and 0 bases at J, with 11 bases between. CDR3 sequence reads: CASRKTNTNTGELFF. The CDR3 DNA follows: TGTGCCAGCAGAAAGACAAATACGAACACCGGGGAGCTGTTTTTT.

The sample holds a few counts of this clonotype. The gene calls are TRBV20-1 and TRBJ2-6, with 7 nucleotides matching TRBD1. With 3 bases clipped from V and 4 bases from J, the junction kept 6 bases outside the gene matches. This CDR3 is built from 15 residues. Germline CDR1 is DFQATT and CDR2 is SNEGSKA (reference sequence). The CDR3 region is CSASKGAPGANVLTF. The CDR3 DNA follows: TGCAGTGCTAGCAAGGGGGCGCCAGGGGCCAACGTCCTGACTTTC.

This clonotype was observed once. J is TRBJ1-3 and V is TRBV15; D perhaps matches TRBD1 (5 bases). This CDR3 is 17 amino acids long. Germline V gene data show CDR1 as LNHNV and CDR2 as YYDKDF (reference sequence). Trimming took 2 bases from V and 0 from J, leaving 14 bases between them. The CDR3, as DNA: TGTGCCACCAGCAGAATCGACAGTGTTTACTCTGGAAACACCATATATTTT. It specifies CATSRIDSVYSGNTIYF.

This clonotype has at least ten counts. The chain links TRBV6-5 to TRBJ2-7, with a tentative D call TRBD2 (5 bases). The V end lost 0 bases, the J end lost 1 base, and 13 bases lay between the germline ends. This CDR3 has 16 residues. The germline CDR1 and CDR2 sequences are MNHEY and SVGAGI. The CDR3: CASSYSPTGYSYEQYF. As DNA, the CDR3 is TGTGCCAGCAGTTACTCTCCGACGGGATATTCCTACGAGCAGTACTTC.

J is TRBJ2-3 and V is TRBV9; D is possibly TRBD2 (6 bases). This CDR3 region has 18 residues. The germline V gene has CDR1 SGDLS and CDR2 YYNGEE. Trimming removed 3 bases at V and 1 base at J, with 21 bases between. The DNA of the CDR3 is TGTGCCAGCAGCGATGCCAGCGGTAGACTAGAACGCACAGATACGCAGTATTTT. Protein product: CASSDASGRLERTDTQYF.

As regards this clonotype: This sequence may be a read error, since a much larger clone differs from it by one base. This chain uses TRBV7-2 with TRBJ2-3; D gene uncertain. V was trimmed by 5 bases and J by 6 bases, leaving 27 bases between them. CDR1 is SGHTA, CDR2 FQGNSA, per germline. The CDR3 extends over 18 amino acids. The CDR3 coding sequence is TGTGCCAGCAGCGACATTCGGCCGATTCGGGCCCCCCCTGATACGCAGTATTTT. Protein sequence: CASSDIRPIRAPPDTQYF.

This clonotype was counted between two and nine times. This chain uses TRBV7-9 with TRBJ2-1, with 8 bases matching TRBD2. Germline V gene data show CDR1 as SEHNR and CDR2 as FQNEAQ (reference sequence). The CDR3 totals 13 residues. V was clipped by 5 bases and J by 10 bases; unmatched bases: 7. CDR3 DNA: TGTGCCAGCAGCCGTAGCGGGGCCGAAGAGCAGTTCTTC. This translates into CASSRSGAEEQFF.